This T cell receptor beta chain came from a study of blood T cell repertoires in COVID-19. Looking at the study overall: Samples came from the United States, Italy and Spain, spanning acute and convalescent COVID-19. From T cells, B-cell-depleted T cells, or PBMCs came the material, which was cDNA or gDNA.

Profiling relied on immunoSEQ multiplex PCR, and the TCRdb table lists in-frame clones only, not all of them. Of fewer than 300,000 clones in the sample, approximately 90% were seen once. V lost 4 bases, J lost 6 bases, and 11 bases stayed unmatched. The CDR3 totals 16 residues. Germline assignment: CDR1 KGHDR and CDR2 SFDVKD. This receptor was taken from a man aged 25 to 45 with acute or convalescent COVID-19. The sample comprised peripheral blood. The V and J genes are TRBV24-1 and TRBJ2-1; TRBD2 matches at 7 bases. CDR3 nucleotides: TGTGCCACCAGTGACAAGACTAGCCCCGTCGTCAATGAGCAGTTCTTC. Its translation: CATSDKTSPVVNEQFF.